This TCR beta chain was sequenced in a study of T cells in Graves' hyperthyroidism and ophthalmopathy. Points on this clonotype: What it binds is unknown.

Regarding the study as a whole: Researchers report that a 13 V-J model separated ophthalmopathy from stable hyperthyroidism. Most thyroid-expanded clonotypes above 0.001 were also found in blood.

Researchers took RNA transcripts and amplified the TCR beta CDR3 regions from them. HTBI primers were used for first-round RT-PCR of the TCR CDR3. TCRdb ran MiXCR on the multiplex PCR reads and lists one entry per CDR3 protein. The sample lists roughly 500,000 distinct CDR3 sequences, around 45% occurring once. Germline lookup yields CDR1 SGHTS and CDR2 YDEGEE. V lost 4 bases, J lost 10 bases, and 11 bases stayed unmatched. The length of the CDR3 is 15 residues. The chain recombines TRBV5-8 with TRBJ2-2, with TRBD1 matching 9 bases. The clonotype comes from an adult woman with Graves' disease, either hyperthyroidism or ophthalmopathy (not recorded which). Source material: peripheral blood or thyroid tissue (not recorded which). The chain's CDR3 is CASSLRQGGPEELFF. Written as DNA, the CDR3 is TGTGCCAGCAGCCTCCGACAGGGGGGTCCTGAGGAGCTGTTTTTT.